These 21 T cell receptor beta chains came from one sample sequenced in a study of T cell changes during pregnancy in multiple sclerosis. Method: immunoSEQ multiplex PCR; TCRdb's copy keeps in-frame clones and lacks some. The table records about 84,000 clones, 90% to 95% of them present only once. The sample consisted of peripheral blood, taken in the second trimester of pregnancy. These receptors were collected from a female donor in good health, enrolled as a control in a pregnancy study.

This clone came up once. The chain is built from TRBV21-1 and TRBJ2-1; TRBD2 is taken as the D call from the table, unchecked against the DNA. TRBV21-1 is tagged as a pseudogene. The CDR3 extends over 16 amino acids. The CDR3: CASSKMTGSSYNEQFF. DNA of the CDR3: TGTGCCAGCAGCAAAATGACGGGGAGCTCCTACAATGAGCAGTTCTTC.

This rearrangement joins TRBV5-1 to TRBJ2-3, with D perhaps TRBD1 (6 bases). This CDR3 has 15 residues. The V end was cut by 2 bases, the J end by 2 bases, with 12 bases between. Looked up from germline, CDR1 is SGHRS and CDR2 is YFSETQ. In nucleotides, the CDR3 is TGCGCCAGCAGCTTTGGACAGCTGAACACAGATACGCAGTATTTT. Protein product: CASSFGQLNTDTQYF.

V gene TRBV11-2 combines with J gene TRBJ2-7; no definite D call. Between the trimmed V and J ends, which lost 5 bases and 1 base, there was a span of 12 bases. This CDR3 has 14 amino acids. Germline V gene lookup returns CDR1 SGHAT and CDR2 FQNNGV. As DNA, the CDR3 is TGTGCCAGCAGCCCCCCCAGCGCTTCCTACGAGCAGTACTTC. Translation gives CASSPPSASYEQYF. Variable domain in full (rest from reference TRBV11-2 and TRBJ2-7): EAGVAQSPRYKIIEKRQSVAFWCNPISGHATLYWYQQILGQGPKLLIQFQNNGVVDDSQLPKDRFSAERLKGVDSTLKIQPAKLEDSAVYLCASSPPSASYEQYFGPGTRLTVT.

In regard to this clone: Germline and junction disagree at one end, which may indicate a read error. V is TRBV5-4 and J is TRBJ1-2; D gene uncertain. This CDR3 has 15 residues. Germline-derived CDR1 and CDR2 are SGHNT and YYREEE (reference sequence). CDR3 in DNA: TGTGCCAGCAGCTTGGCTTCGGGAATGGGTGAAGGCTACGCCTTC. Encoded protein: CASSLASGMGEGYAF.

This chain links TRBV2 with TRBJ2-7, with 8 bases aligning to TRBD2. V was pared by 4 bases and J by 2 bases, with 1 base of the junction left unmatched. The CDR3 consists of 13 residues. CDR1 SNHLY and CDR2 FYNNEI come from the germline V gene. The CDR3: CASSAGGPYEQYF. The CDR3 DNA sequence: TGTGCCAGCAGTGCGGGAGGGCCCTACGAGCAGTACTTC. Supplemented by reference TRBV2 and TRBJ2-7, the full variable domain reads EPEVTQTPSHQVTQMGQEVILRCVPISNHLYFYWYRQILGQKVEFLVSFYNNEISEKSEIFDDQFSVERPDGSNFTLKIRSTKLEDSAMYFCASSAGGPYEQYFGPGTRLTVT.

The genes are TRBV27 and TRBJ1-2; D unclear. Germline loops: CDR1 MNHEY, CDR2 SMNVEV (reference sequence). The germline V and J ends were trimmed by 2 bases and 6 bases, with 7 bases remaining between them. The CDR3 has 12 amino acids. The CDR3 reads CASSLRGNGYTF. The CDR3 DNA follows: TGTGCCAGCAGTTTAAGAGGGAATGGCTACACCTTC.

This clone was observed a handful of times. The rearrangement links TRBV18 to TRBJ2-7, with a possible D match to TRBD1 (6 bases). The CDR3 has 14 residues. With 1 base removed from V and 3 bases from J, the gap between germline ends came to 10 bases. Germline-derived CDR1 and CDR2 are KGHSH and LQKENI. The DNA for the CDR3 is TGTGCCAGCTCACCACGGACAGATCACTACGAGCAGTACTTC. This translates into CASSPRTDHYEQYF.

This rearrangement joins TRBV7-2 to TRBJ2-5; 13 nucleotides align to TRBD2. The CDR3 contains 15 residues. Germline assignment: CDR1 SGHTA and CDR2 FQGNSA. V was pared by 6 bases and J by 3 bases, with 4 bases of the junction left unmatched. CDR3 DNA sequence: TGTGCCAGCAGACGCGGACTAGCGGGAGAAGAGACCCAGTACTTC. It is translated as CASRRGLAGEETQYF.

This clone was seen once. V is TRBV2 and J is TRBJ2-5, with 7 bases matching TRBD1. Germline CDR1 SNHLY, CDR2 FYNNEI. CDR3 size: 18 residues. V trimming: 3 bases; J trimming: 3 bases; junction bases outside the gene matches: 16. CDR3 nucleotides: TGTGCCAGCAGTGAGTTTCTACAGGGGTGGAGCGCTAAAGAGACCCAGTACTTC. Its translation: CASSEFLQGWSAKETQYF.

In this sample, this clone turned up a few times. This chain connects TRBV2 to TRBJ2-7; D is undetermined. CDR3 length: 13 amino acids. Deletions cut 8 bases from V and 0 bases from J, with 11 bases between. CDR1 is SNHLY, CDR2 FYNNEI, per germline. CDR3 coding DNA: TGTGCCAGCGCCGAAAGCCACTCCTACGAGCAGTACTTC. It specifies CASAESHSYEQYF.

CDR3 nucleotide sequence: TGTGCCAGCAGCCCGACTAGCGGGGCGCACAATGAGCAGTTCTTC. This encodes CASSPTSGAHNEQFF. This chain connects TRBV27 to TRBJ2-1; 11 bases fit TRBD2. The germline CDR1 and CDR2 sequences are MNHEY and SMNVEV (reference sequence). This CDR3 region has 15 residues. The junction had 6 bases not matched to a gene; V was cut back by 6 bases and J by 5 bases.

This chain links TRBV5-1 with TRBJ2-2; 7 positions agree with TRBD2. CDR1 and CDR2 from the germline V gene are SGHRS and YFSETQ. With 4 bases clipped from V and 3 bases from J, the junction kept 6 bases outside the gene matches. This CDR3 spans 15 amino acids. The chain's CDR3 is CASSGPSGDTGELFF. DNA of the CDR3: TGCGCCAGCAGCGGCCCTAGCGGCGACACCGGGGAGCTGTTTTTT.

J is TRBJ2-3 and V is TRBV7-8; a possible D gene is TRBD1 (5 bases). There are 15 residues in the CDR3. Germline CDR1 and CDR2: SGHVS and FQNEAQ. The germline V and J ends were trimmed by 1 base and 4 bases, with 12 bases remaining between them. The CDR3 DNA reads as TGTGCCAGCAGCTTAGTGCCAGGGTGGGCAGATACGCAGTATTTT. It translates to CASSLVPGWADTQYF.

The CDR3, as DNA: TGTGCCAGCTCACCACCGGGCGGGGGCGCAGCCTATGGCTACACCTTC. Its translation is CASSPPGGGAAYGYTF. The rearrangement uses TRBV18 and TRBJ1-2; D may be TRBD1 (6 bases). The CDR3 runs 16 residues. Germline V gives CDR1 KGHSH, CDR2 LQKENI. Trimming took off 0 bases at V and 4 bases at J, with 15 bases between the two ends.

The V gene is TRBV5-4, the J gene TRBJ2-7; the match to TRBD1 covers 7 bases. The CDR3 contains 15 residues. V lost 2 bases, J lost 5 bases, and 10 bases stayed unmatched. CDR1 and CDR2 (germline): SGHNT, YYREEE (reference sequence). CDR3 nucleotides: TGTGCCAGCAGCTTCGGACAGGTCACTACCAACGAGCAGTACTTC. Residues: CASSFGQVTTNEQYF.

The chain is built from TRBV6-5 and TRBJ2-1; tentative D call: TRBD2 (6 bases). The CDR3 is made up of 14 amino acids. Per germline, CDR1 MNHEY and CDR2 SVGAGI. Trimming stripped 5 bases from V and 4 bases from J, with 12 bases between. CDR3 DNA: TGTGCCAGCAGTACTAGCCCTACTTACAATGAGCAGTTCTTC. As protein: CASSTSPTYNEQFF.

The CDR3 reads CASRQGYSTEAFF. The CDR3 DNA is TGCGCCAGCAGACAGGGATATAGCACTGAAGCTTTCTTT. The J gene is TRBJ1-1, the V gene TRBV10-2; perhaps TRBD1 as D (6 bases). The germline gives CDR1 WSHSY, CDR2 SAAADI. This CDR3 is 13 amino acids long. Trimming took 6 bases from V and 4 from J, leaving 12 bases between them.

The chain has TRBV14 and TRBJ2-1; 12 bases are shared with TRBD2. V shed 1 base and J 10 bases; nucleotides not matched to a gene: 11. Looked up from germline, CDR1 is SGHDN and CDR2 is FVKESK. CDR3 size: 17 residues. The CDR3 coding sequence is TGTGCCAGCAGCCAAGCTTCCCCGGGACTAGCGGGCCCCGAGCAGTTCTTC. Encoded protein: CASSQASPGLAGPEQFF. Full variable domain (remainder filled in from reference TRBV14 and TRBJ2-1): EAGVTQFPSHSVIEKGQTVTLRCDPISGHDNLYWYRRVMGKEIKFLLHFVKESKQDESGMPNNRFLAERTGGTYSTLKVQPAELEDSGVYFCASSQASPGLAGPEQFFGPGTRLTVL.

This sequence joins TRBV5-6 and TRBJ2-6; 8 bases map to TRBD1. Germline CDR1 is SGHDT and CDR2 is YYEEEE. Trimming removed 4 bases from V and 0 bases from J; junction bases left unmatched: 6. The CDR3 is 17 residues long. The CDR3 sequence: CASSLGQGNSGANVLTF. The DNA for the CDR3 is TGTGCCAGCAGCCTTGGACAGGGAAACTCTGGGGCCAACGTCCTGACTTTC. Combining the CDR3 with reference TRBV5-6 and TRBJ2-6 gives the whole variable domain DAGVTQSPTHLIKTRGQQVTLRCSPKSGHDTVSWYQQALGQGPQFIFQYYEEEERQRGNFPDRFSGHQFPNYSSELNVNALLLGDSALYLCASSLGQGNSGANVLTFGAGSRLTVL.

As DNA, the CDR3 is TGTGCCAGCAGTTTCCCCACAGAGGAGGCCTTTCTTGGTAATGAAAAACTGTTTTTT. The encoded protein is CASSFPTEEAFLGNEKLFF. The chain couples TRBV28 to TRBJ1-4; no clear D. CDR1 is MDHEN and CDR2 is SYDVKM in the germline V gene. V shed 3 bases and J shed 4 bases, with 24 bases lying between them. The CDR3 spans 19 residues.

The J gene is TRBJ2-3, the V gene TRBV4-1, with a tentative D call TRBD2 (6 bases). Trimming took off 5 bases at V and 3 bases at J, with 12 bases between the two ends. This CDR3 is 14 amino acids long. Germline V gene sequence: CDR1 MGHRA, CDR2 YSYEKL. The CDR3 reads CASSTRLGTDTQYF. The CDR3 DNA reads TGCGCCAGCAGCACCCGACTAGGAACAGATACGCAGTATTTT.